The rows below give T cell receptor beta chains drawn from one sample of a study of shared clonotypes between healthy human individuals. Profiling relied on immunoSEQ multiplex PCR, and the TCRdb table lists in-frame clones only, not all of them. The sample carries about 2.1 million clones, just over 90% recorded once. The sample consisted of naive CD8+ T cells from PBMCs. The receptors come from a young man in good health. Some clones in this sample may be carry-over from other donors' samples. CDR3s leave out the opening cysteine and the closing phenylalanine or tryptophan.

J gene,V gene,CDR3 protein
TRBJ2-1,TRBV25-1,ASSDVAGYPMEQF
TRBJ2-3,TRBV10-1,ASTLDDWTSMDLIDTQY
TRBJ2-7,TRBV27,ASSVLLAGGPGEQY
TRBJ1-2,TRBV7-9,ASSDTLFGAGFGGYT
TRBJ1-5,TRBV15,ATSTGGGQPQH
TRBJ2-3,TRBV6-1,ASSVWTGHTDTQY
TRBJ2-2,TRBV5-4,ASSLKREVNTGELF
TRBJ2-1,TRBV11-2,ASRGVAGGNNEQF
TRBJ2-3,TRBV7-3,ASSSQLVSYTDTQY
TRBJ2-7,TRBV10-1,ASGIRRRRSSYEQY
TRBJ2-7,TRBV7-8,ASSLRGDSPWEQY
TRBJ2-1,TRBV20-1,SASYPQF
TRBJ1-1,TRBV14,ASSPTRATEAF
TRBJ2-2,TRBV30,AWSDRGSTGELF
TRBJ2-7,TRBV18,ASSPDRGSYEQY
TRBJ1-1,TRBV7-9,ASSSRRLSNRETEAF
TRBJ1-5,TRBV19,ASRPRDTNQPQH
TRBJ2-1,TRBV29-1,SVLAGEAYNEQF